Described below is a single T cell receptor (beta chain) sequence and its context. What it recognizes is unknown. Second-dose recipients at about 4 or about 12 weeks were treated as one pooled group. This entry is derived from a study of T cell responses to AZD1222 COVID-19 vaccine. Study conclusions and caveats: Following two doses of AZD1222, Spike-specific TCR breadth and depth rose. Seropositivity was recorded at baseline in only 6 or 7 AZD1222 recipients. Targeting of unmutated variant regions was reportedly seen in nearly half of spike-specific TCRs.

Germline-derived CDR1 and CDR2 are SGHTA and FQGNSA. Trimming took off 5 bases at V and 3 bases at J, with 12 bases between the two ends. The CDR3 has 14 residues. Repertoires were generated with immunoSEQ multiplex PCR, while TCRdb's copy carries only in-frame clones and drops some. Seen here are 95,000 to 150,000 clones, over 80% observed once, and the top ten hold about 8%. The chain uses TRBV7-2 and TRBJ2-3; D not resolved. The material sequenced was peripheral blood, taken 28 days after the second AZD1222 dose. This clonotype originated in an adult who received the AZD1222 COVID-19 vaccine. The CDR3 loop is CASSVRGSTDTQYF. The CDR3 DNA reads TGTGCCAGCAGCGTTCGTGGGTCTACAGATACGCAGTATTTT.